These 19 T cell receptor beta chains came from one sample sequenced in a study of blood T cell repertoires in COVID-19. Sequenced by immunoSEQ multiplex PCR; TCRdb stores in-frame clones only, minus some. The table includes a few hundred thousand clones, 80% to 90% detected once. The source material was peripheral blood. The receptors shown here come from a woman in her forties or fifties who had recovered from COVID-19.

The V gene is TRBV15, the J gene TRBJ2-3; 7 bases are a match to TRBD2. J gave up 2 bases and V 7 bases, and 15 bases lay outside the gene matches. The CDR3 covers 17 residues. CDR1 LNHNV and CDR2 YYDKDF come from the germline V gene (reference sequence). The CDR3 loop reads CATIGGGAASSTDTQYF. CDR3 bases: TGTGCCACCATTGGGGGAGGGGCAGCCTCCTCCACAGATACGCAGTATTTT.

This chain joins TRBV9 and TRBJ1-3; no definite D call. Deletions cut 0 bases from V and 2 bases from J, with 6 bases between. Germline CDR1 and CDR2: SGDLS and YYNGEE. The CDR3 contains 14 residues. The CDR3 region is CASSVEVAGNTIYF. CDR3 DNA sequence: TGTGCCAGCAGCGTAGAAGTAGCTGGAAACACCATATATTTT.

The CDR3 protein is CASSLEGLGNQPQHF. In DNA, the CDR3 is TGTGCCAGCAGTTTAGAGGGTTTGGGCAATCAGCCCCAGCATTTT. The rearrangement joins TRBV27 to TRBJ1-5; D ambiguous. Germline values: CDR1 MNHEY, CDR2 SMNVEV (reference sequence). Trimming shortened V by 2 bases and J by 2 bases, and 10 bases separated the two germline ends. The CDR3 sequence is 15 residues long.

CDR3 in amino acids: CASSPQGYTGELFF. CDR3 DNA: TGTGCCAGCAGTCCTCAGGGTTACACCGGGGAGCTGTTTTTT. J is TRBJ2-2 and V is TRBV6-6; D may be TRBD1 (5 bases). Germline V gene data show CDR1 as MNHNY and CDR2 as SVGAGI (reference sequence). The CDR3 contains 14 residues. The germline V and J ends were trimmed by 5 bases and 3 bases, with 10 bases remaining between them.

Many counts were recorded for this clone. This chain uses TRBV19 with TRBJ2-5; the match to TRBD2 covers 10 bases. The germline CDR1 and CDR2 sequences are LNHDA and SQIVND (reference sequence). Trimming removed 6 bases from V and 2 bases from J; junction bases left unmatched: 3. This CDR3 contains 14 residues. The chain's CDR3 is CASSRTSGQETQYF. CDR3 DNA: TGTGCCAGTAGCAGGACTAGCGGACAAGAGACCCAGTACTTC.

V usage is TRBV4-2 and J usage is TRBJ2-3; the match to TRBD2 covers 11 bases. The germline V gene has CDR1 LGHNA and CDR2 YNFKEQ. The J segment lost 3 bases and the V segment lost 3 bases, leaving 5 bases of the junction unmatched. This CDR3 is 16 amino acids long. The chain's CDR3 is CASSQELAGVTDTQYF. CDR3 nucleotide sequence: TGTGCCAGCAGCCAGGAACTAGCGGGGGTTACAGATACGCAGTATTTT.

The V call is TRBV6-5, the J call TRBJ2-1, with D maybe TRBD2 (5 bases). This CDR3 comprises 16 residues. The germline CDR1 and CDR2 sequences are MNHEY and SVGAGI. Trimming left V 2 bases short and J 4 bases short, with 15 bases between. CDR3 sequence: CASSYLGEKGYNEQFF. DNA for the CDR3: TGTGCCAGCAGTTACCTGGGAGAAAAAGGGTACAATGAGCAGTTCTTC.

This chain connects TRBV5-4 to TRBJ2-3; 10 bases are shared with TRBD2. CDR3 length equals 14 residues. Losses at the gene ends were 4 bases for V and 4 bases for J; bases not matched to a gene: 3. Germline CDR1 is SGHNT and CDR2 is YYREEE (reference sequence). The CDR3 DNA follows: TGTGCCAGCAGCACTAGCGGGATTTCAGATACGCAGTATTTT. The encoded protein is CASSTSGISDTQYF.

V is TRBV4-3 and J is TRBJ2-1, with TRBD2 matching over 11 bases. With V trimmed by 1 base and J by 3 bases, 14 bases remained unmatched. This CDR3 comprises 20 residues. The germline V gene encodes CDR1 LGHNA and CDR2 YSLEER. Here the CDR3 DNA reads TGCGCCAGCAGCCAAGGATTGTCGGGTAGCGGGGGGGCTGACTACAATGAGCAGTTCTTC. Protein: CASSQGLSGSGGADYNEQFF.

The chain carries TRBV5-4 and TRBJ1-2; 8 bases line up with TRBD1. The CDR3 is 17 residues long. Germline V gene sequence: CDR1 SGHNT, CDR2 YYREEE (reference sequence). The ends lost 5 bases at V and 7 bases at J; junction bases unmatched: 19. Written as DNA, the CDR3 is TGTGCCAGCAGACTACTACCGGACAGGGCCCCCTTGGTTGGCTACACCTTC. Encoded protein: CASRLLPDRAPLVGYTF.

The CDR3, as DNA: TGTGCCAGTAGAGAACAGGGACGTGGCGAGCAGTACTTC. Protein sequence: CASREQGRGEQYF. V usage is TRBV19 and J usage is TRBJ2-7, with D tentatively TRBD1 (6 bases). Trimming stripped 6 bases from V and 6 bases from J, with 15 bases between. CDR1 LNHDA and CDR2 SQIVND come from the germline V gene (reference sequence). This CDR3 comprises 13 residues. The whole variable domain, remainder taken from reference TRBV19 and TRBJ2-7, is DGGITQSPKYLFRKEGQNVTLSCEQNLNHDAMYWYRQDPGQGLRLIYYSQIVNDFQKGDIAEGYSVSREKKESFPLTVTSAQKNPTAFYLCASREQGRGEQYFGPGTRLTVT.

The J gene is TRBJ2-3, the V gene TRBV25-1, with TRBD2 identical over 7 bases. The CDR3 runs 15 residues. V was clipped by 5 bases and J by 0 bases; unmatched bases: 5. Germline-derived CDR1 and CDR2 are MGHDK and SYGVNS. The CDR3 here is CASSIFSGSTDTQYF. Here the CDR3 DNA reads TGTGCCAGCAGTATCTTTAGCGGGAGCACAGATACGCAGTATTTT.

J is TRBJ1-1 and V is TRBV6-5; 10 nucleotides match TRBD1. Germline loops: CDR1 MNHEY, CDR2 SVGAGI. This CDR3 region has 13 residues. Unmatched junction bases numbered 7, after V lost 7 bases and J lost 8 bases. CDR3 DNA sequence: TGTGCCAGCACTATTGACAGGGGGCCCGAAGCTTTCTTT. It is translated as CASTIDRGPEAFF.

V and J are TRBV2 and TRBJ1-5; D is ambiguous. The CDR3 is 13 residues long. V lost 7 bases and J lost 5, with 12 bases in between. The V gene's germline CDR1 is SNHLY and CDR2 FYNNEI. The CDR3 DNA follows: TGTGCCAGCACTCCCCGCCGGGATCAGCCCCAGCATTTT. This translates into CASTPRRDQPQHF.

V usage is TRBV10-1 and J usage is TRBJ2-3, with 7 bases matching TRBD2. Germline V CDR1 and CDR2: WNHNN, SYGVQD (reference sequence). The CDR3 consists of 14 residues. V trimming: 4 bases; J trimming: 1 base; junction bases outside the gene matches: 2. DNA for the CDR3: TGCGCCAGCAGTGCGGGGGGAGGCACAGATACGCAGTATTTT. Protein product: CASSAGGGTDTQYF.

The rearrangement uses TRBV2 and TRBJ2-7, with 8 nucleotides matching TRBD2. Germline CDR1 is SNHLY and CDR2 is FYNNEI. The junction had 8 bases not matched to a gene; V was cut back by 6 bases and J by 4 bases. The CDR3 loop spans 14 amino acids. CDR3 sequence reads: CASREGLVVYEQYF. The CDR3, as DNA: TGTGCCAGCAGGGAGGGACTAGTAGTGTACGAGCAGTACTTC.

This chain links TRBV6-5 with TRBJ2-7, with D tentatively TRBD1 (6 bases). The ends were cut back, 4 bases at V and 3 bases at J, with 13 bases in the middle. The germline CDR1 and CDR2 sequences are MNHEY and SVGAGI. The CDR3 loop spans 14 amino acids. CDR3 sequence (DNA): TGTGCCAGCAGTTTTGACAGGACAAACTACGAGCAGTACTTC. This translates into CASSFDRTNYEQYF.

The DNA for the CDR3 is TGTGCCAGCAGCTTACGGGTTGGGGGCTACACTGAAGCTTTCTTT. This gives the protein CASSLRVGGYTEAFF. This chain links TRBV7-2 with TRBJ1-1; maybe TRBD1 (6 bases). The CDR3 has 15 amino acids. Trimming removed 2 bases from V and 3 bases from J, with 13 bases in between. Looked up from germline, CDR1 is SGHTA and CDR2 is FQGNSA.

This sequence joins TRBV5-1 and TRBJ2-5, with 9 nucleotides matching TRBD2. CDR1 is SGHRS and CDR2 is YFSETQ in the germline V gene. Trimming cost V 6 bases and J 5 bases; bases outside gene matches: 2. CDR3 length: 12 amino acids. This CDR3 reads CASNAGGETQYF. The CDR3, as DNA: TGCGCCAGCAATGCGGGGGGGGAGACCCAGTACTTC.